Reported below is one T cell receptor (beta chain). This entry is derived from a study of blood T cell repertoires in COVID-19. Here immunoSEQ multiplex PCR was the method, and the copy in TCRdb shows in-frame clones only, minus some. The sample has approximately 13,000 clones, about 70% seen once. After removal of 4 bases from V and 4 bases from J, the junction contained 10 bases not matched to a gene. Germline V CDR1 and CDR2: MNHNS, SASEGT. The CDR3 is 16 amino acids. The chain couples TRBV6-1 to TRBJ2-1, with 7 positions matching TRBD2. Sequenced: peripheral blood. The TCR comes from a man aged 55 to 70 with COVID-19, enrolled during active disease. The CDR3 protein is CASSASGAPPYNEQFF. For the CDR3, the DNA is TGTGCCAGCAGTGCGAGCGGGGCGCCGCCTTACAATGAGCAGTTCTTC.